A selection of T cell receptor beta chains follows, all from one sample in a study of ipilimumab plus nivolumab after autologous stem cell transplantation. TCRdb's copy holds only in-frame clones and misses some; the assay was immunoSEQ multiplex PCR. The sample gives more than 20,000 clones, 77% of which show up once; around 18% is in the top ten. This sample comprised PBMCs, obtained in a trial of ipilimumab plus nivolumab as post-transplant consolidation. The receptors shown here come from a male donor with diffuse large B-cell lymphoma. Both conserved end residues are part of each CDR3. The D gene is left open where the match is weak. Only part of the rows carry a size: once, few, many, or a class if the clone is expanded.

J | V | D | size | DNA | CDR3
TRBJ2-7 | TRBV28 | . | . | TGTGCCAGCAAATCCGGGACCGGAAGGAACGAGCAGTACTTC | CASKSGTGRNEQYF
TRBJ2-1 | TRBV9 | . | . | TGTGCCAGCAGCGTGGTCCCCGGACGGGAGCAGTTCTTC | CASSVVPGREQFF
TRBJ2-1 | TRBV7-9 | TRBD2 | . | TGTGCCAGCAGCCAAGCGGGGGTGCTCCACAATGAGCAGTTCTTC | CASSQAGVLHNEQFF
TRBJ2-2 | TRBV9 | . | . | TGTGCCAGCAGCCCACCGGTCACCGGGGAGCTGTTTTTT | CASSPPVTGELFF
TRBJ2-7 | TRBV25-1 | . | . | TGTGCCAGCAGTGAATATAGGGGGGGCGTTGGGTACGAGCAGTACTTC | CASSEYRGGVGYEQYF
TRBJ2-3 | TRBV7-9 | TRBD2 | . | TGTGCCAGCAGCGCATTAGCGGGGAGCACAGATACGCAGTATTTT | CASSALAGSTDTQYF
TRBJ2-7 | TRBV5-4 | . | . | TGTGCCAGCAGCAAGTCCAGCTCCTACGAGCAGTACTTC | CASSKSSSYEQYF
TRBJ2-2 | TRBV27 | TRBD1 | . | TGTGCCAGCAGTCCACGACAGGGATGGACCGGGGAGCTGTTTTTT | CASSPRQGWTGELFF
TRBJ2-7 | TRBV7-6 | . | medium-sized | TGTGCCAGCAGCCCCGAAGCCTTCGGGTACGAGCAGTACTTC | CASSPEAFGYEQYF
TRBJ1-1 | TRBV6-5 | . | . | TGTGCCAGCAGTGAAGATGAAGCTTTCTTT | CASSEDEAFF
TRBJ2-5 | TRBV9 | TRBD1 | . | TGTGCCAGCAGCGTAGGAACAGGGGTGCAAGAGACCCAGTACTTC | CASSVGTGVQETQYF
TRBJ2-7 | TRBV12-1 | . | . | TGTGCCAGCAGCCGCCCTGGTTACGGGCTCGAGCAGTACTTC | CASSRPGYGLEQYF
TRBJ1-3 | TRBV7-2 | . | . | TGTGCCAGCAGCGAAGACTCGAGCTCTGGAAACACCATATATTTT | CASSEDSSSGNTIYF
TRBJ1-1 | TRBV11-1 | . | . | TGTGCCAGCGGTAAACAGGGTAACACTGAAGCTTTCTTT | CASGKQGNTEAFF
TRBJ1-4 | TRBV5-4 | . | . | TGTGCCAGCAGCTTAAATCCAGAGACCGAAAAACTGTTTTTT | CASSLNPETEKLFF
TRBJ2-7 | TRBV25-1 | . | . | TGTGCCAGCCGCGGAGACGAAACCTACGAGCAGTACTTC | CASRGDETYEQYF
TRBJ1-5 | TRBV28 | TRBD1 | few | TGTGCCAGCAGTATGACAGGGGCGCCCAATCAGCCCCAGCATTTT | CASSMTGAPNQPQHF
TRBJ1-3 | TRBV9 | . | many | TGTGCCAGCAGCGCCCAAGGACAGCTAGATGGAAACACCATATATTTT | CASSAQGQLDGNTIYF
TRBJ1-5 | TRBV16 | . | . | TGTGCCAGCAGCCAATCAGGTCCCCAGCATTTT | CASSQSGPQHF
TRBJ2-5 | TRBV5-4 | . | once | TGTGCCAGCAGCCTAAGAAGTGGGTTGGGGGAGACCCAGTACTTC | CASSLRSGLGETQYF
TRBJ1-5 | TRBV19 | . | . | TGTGCCAGTAGTATACAGAGCAATCAGCCCCAGCATTTT | CASSIQSNQPQHF
TRBJ2-4 | TRBV4-1 | . | . | TGCGCCAGCAGCCAAGGGGGGGCGACGGGGGCCAAAAACATTCAGTACTTC | CASSQGGATGAKNIQYF
TRBJ1-2 | TRBV5-1 | . | . | TGCGCCAGCAGCCTTATAGGGGGGAGCGGCTACACCTTC | CASSLIGGSGYTF
TRBJ1-6 | TRBV30 | . | . | TGTGCCTGCCCCCGGTTTGTGTACGGAGGTAATTCACCCCTCCACTTT | CACPRFVYGGNSPLHF
TRBJ1-1 | TRBV10-3 | . | . | TGTGCCATCAGTGAAGCGCAATTGAACACTGAAGCTTTCTTT | CAISEAQLNTEAFF
TRBJ1-1 | TRBV18 | . | . | TGTGCCAGCTCACCGGGCTTCCTCAACACTGAAGCTTTCTTT | CASSPGFLNTEAFF
TRBJ2-7 | TRBV6-5 | . | few | TGTGCCAGCAGTTACTCCTGGAACAGGGAGGCCTACGAGCAGTACTTC | CASSYSWNREAYEQYF
TRBJ1-5 | TRBV4-2 | . | . | TGTGCCAGCAGCCAAGAAGGAGGTACGAATCAGCCCCAGCATTTT | CASSQEGGTNQPQHF
TRBJ1-2 | TRBV9 | TRBD1 | medium-sized | TGTGCCAGCAGCGGTGGGACAGGAAAAGGCTACACCTTC | CASSGGTGKGYTF
TRBJ1-6 | TRBV11-3 | . | . | TGTGCCAGCAGCTTATGGAGGGTGCAATCACCCCTCCACTTT | CASSLWRVQSPLHF
TRBJ1-4 | TRBV7-9 | . | . | TGTGCCAGCAGCTTGGCAGGGACCAAAAATGAAAAACTGTTTTTT | CASSLAGTKNEKLFF
TRBJ2-4 | TRBV2 | . | . | TGTGCCAGCAGACAGGGCCTAGCCAAAAACATTCAGTACTTC | CASRQGLAKNIQYF
TRBJ1-2 | TRBV7-9 | . | . | TGTGCCAGCAGCTTAGACGACCGATATGGCTACACCTTC | CASSLDDRYGYTF
TRBJ2-1 | TRBV7-6 | . | . | TGTGCCAGCAGCCCGTGGGTCGATACCCAATACAATGAGCAGTTCTTC | CASSPWVDTQYNEQFF
TRBJ2-2 | TRBV5-4 | TRBD1 | . | TGTGCCAGCAGCTTTGACAGGGGGCGCGTATCCGGGGAGCTGTTTTTT | CASSFDRGRVSGELFF
TRBJ1-5 | TRBV28 | . | . | TGTGCCAGCAGTTTACTCCTGACATACCACAATCAGCCCCAGCATTTT | CASSLLLTYHNQPQHF
TRBJ2-3 | TRBV7-3 | . | . | TGTGCCAGCAGCCCCTACCCTATGGGCACAGATACGCAGTATTTT | CASSPYPMGTDTQYF
TRBJ1-3 | TRBV2 | . | . | TGTGCCAGCAGTGACCATCTCTGGAAATCCACCATATATTTT | CASSDHLWKSTIYF
TRBJ2-2 | TRBV5-8 | TRBD2 | . | TGTGCCAGCAGCCGGCCTGGGGGGGCCGGGGAGCTGTTTTTT | CASSRPGGAGELFF
TRBJ2-3 | TRBV28 | . | . | TGTGCCAGCAGTTCCCCCTGGCGGAGGGGTTACCCAGATACGCAGTATTTT | CASSSPWRRGYPDTQYF
TRBJ1-2 | TRBV5-1 | TRBD1 | . | TGCGCCAGCGGCAGGGCTCAGGACAGGGCGTCGGGCTACACCTTC | CASGRAQDRASGYTF
TRBJ1-2 | TRBV7-3 | . | . | TGTGCCAGCAGCCAGGAGAGGGGGGTAGGCTACACCTTC | CASSQERGVGYTF